Below, one T cell receptor beta chain is given with its context. The antigen is unknown. The sample comes from a study of shared clonotypes between healthy human individuals. General observations from the study: Against clonotypes common to all four donors, non-shared ones had lower generation probabilities. Sampling included only blood; tissue repertoires likely differ.

A CD45RA+ naive subset and a CD45RA-negative memory subset were split from CD4+ cells. The CDR3 loop spans 17 amino acids. The V gene end was trimmed by 4 bases and the J gene end by 3 bases; junction bases not matched to a gene: 8. The germline V gene has CDR1 SGHVS and CDR2 FNYEAQ. The assay used deep level. This table comes from immunoSEQ multiplex PCR, and its TCRdb copy is limited to in-frame clones, with some not included. Here the sample spans more than 1.2 million clones, 98% being singletons. Sequencing was carried out using naive CD4+ T cells sorted from blood. As for subset: CD45RA+ positively selected. This chain joins TRBV7-6 and TRBJ2-3, with TRBD2 identical over 12 bases. The TCR was taken from a man aged 25-45 years in good health. The CDR3, as DNA: TGTGCCAGCAGCTCCGACCCTAGCGGGAGGGTAACAGATACGCAGTATTTT. Amino acid sequence: CASSSDPSGRVTDTQYF.